A single T cell receptor (beta chain) is shown here with its context. This clone was observed a single time. Its specific antigen is unknown. No much larger clone is present one base from it, and per-base qualities are unavailable. Library construction relied on the immunoSEQ multiplex PCR assay. Rearranged TCR beta chain sequences were amplified using the hsTCRB Kit according to the manufacturer's protocol. An Illumina MiSeq was used to sequence the TCRB libraries. Processing in the source paper ran as follows. The proprietary platform of the kit vendor was used for demultiplexing, trimming and gene mapping. TCRdb took this table from immuneACCESS and kept in-frame rearrangements with V and J called. Such tables lack part of the clones; where checked against another copy, unresolved V genes explain under half of the gap, and the rest is unexplained. From that table come the V and J calls and clone size; the DNA was used to work out D and trimming. The table for this sample lists tens of thousands of clones; approximately 80% of them were counted only once. The ten largest clonotypes hold under 20% of the sample.

This sample was included in a study of a mutant IDH1 vaccine in newly diagnosed glioma (dated by TCRdb to the early 2020s). A note on the overall study: Of the approximately 29 treated patients, approximately 62% were male and 37.5% were female, and a mean age of around 40 years was recorded. Prior to enrollment, patients had been given standard therapy consisting of radiotherapy alone, temozolomide alone, or radiochemotherapy with temozolomide, with the combination given to most patients. Peripheral blood was collected at six visits: V03 (baseline), V05, V07, V10, V12 and V13. Longitudinal TCRB deep sequencing was done for 25 to 30 treated patients, wherever samples were available for exploratory analyses.

Broader findings and caveats from the paper: No apparent relationship was observed between pseudoprogression and alterations in the top peripheral T cell clonotypes detected by TCRB sequencing. The authors noted that analyses of patient blood samples could not be reproduced because of sample limitations. Selection of PBMC samples for TCRB deep sequencing was based on availability. Across multiple MHC alleles, vaccine-induced immune responses were seen in 90% to 95% of patients.

The CDR3 measures 13 amino acids from cysteine to phenylalanine. Solely the CDR3 DNA is kept, with 39 bases framed from the first base. For CDR1 and CDR2, the germline V gene lists SNHLY and FYNNEI. Trimming costs V 5 bases and J 3 bases, and their ends lie 10 bases apart. Read against the paper, the sample's time point label means: baseline, week 1 (first vaccination visit). The treatment or condition label of this sample denotes: pre-vaccination baseline after standard-of-care therapy. All donors had newly diagnosed IDH1-mutant astrocytomas of WHO grade 3 or 4 that showed loss of nuclear ATRX. The samples were drawn from NOA16, a multicentre, single-arm, open-label phase I trial in Germany that tested a mutant IDH1 peptide vaccine in humans for the first time. For immunogenicity testing, the blood drawn at visit V03 was used as the baseline sample. Genomic DNA for TCRB sequencing was extracted from EDTA blood using the DNeasy Blood and Tissue Kit.

The source is a young man with glioma. Sequenced material: PBMCs, taken from a glioma patient treated with radiotherapy, temozolomide or both. The sequence is built from TRBV2 and TRBJ1-2; no D gene can be assigned with confidence. The CDR3 has the sequence CASSPGSDYGYTF. The nucleotide sequence reads TGTGCCAGCAGTCCGGGATCGGACTATGGCTACACCTTC.